A selection of T cell receptor beta chains follows, all from one sample in a study of technical replicates of blood from a few donors. Data came from immunoSEQ multiplex PCR; TCRdb stores just in-frame clones and leaves some out. The table lists about 80,000 clones, around 94% of them singletons. The specimen was T cells isolated from PBMCs. Source of these receptors: a human donor in good health. CDR3s include the opening cysteine and the closing phenylalanine or tryptophan. The D gene is left open where the match is weak. Clone size is not always given. Where it is, it says once, few, many or a class for expanded clones.

>.|14|TRBD1|TRBV15|TRBJ1-2
TGTGCCACCAGCAGGAGGACAGGGGGCTATGGCTACACCTTC
CATSRRTGGYGYTF
>once|16|.|TRBV6-5|TRBJ2-3
TGTGCCAGCAGTTACTCGAAAATCAGGGCTGCAGATACGCAGTATTTT
CASSYSKIRAADTQYF
>once|15|.|TRBV5-1|TRBJ1-4
TGCGCCAGCAGCTTGGGGCCTACGGGTAATGAAAAACTGTTTTTT
CASSLGPTGNEKLFF
>.|11|.|TRBV5-6|TRBJ2-2
TGTGACAGCAGTGAAGCGGGGGAGCTGTTTTTT
CDSSEAGELFF
>.|13|.|TRBV28|TRBJ1-5
TGTGCCAGCATTCTCGGGGAGAATCAGCCCCAGCATTTT
CASILGENQPQHF
>once|14|TRBD1|TRBV29-1|TRBJ1-1
TGCAGCGTTGAGTCGCGACAGGGGGCTACTGAAGCTTTCTTT
CSVESRQGATEAFF
>.|16|.|TRBV18|TRBJ2-5
TGTGCCAGCAAAGATACGAGTACGGGGGAAATGGAGACCCAGTACTTC
CASKDTSTGEMETQYF
>.|15|TRBD2|TRBV10-1|TRBJ2-3
TGCGCCAGCAGTGACCGGCTAGCGGGAATGGATACGCAGTATTTT
CASSDRLAGMDTQYF
>.|14|.|TRBV4-1|TRBJ2-5
TGCGCCAGCAGCCAAGTTTCAGACCAAGAGACCCAGTACTTC
CASSQVSDQETQYF
>.|13|.|TRBV7-3|TRBJ2-3
TGTGCCAGCAGCCCTGGACTTCTAGATACGCAGTATTTT
CASSPGLLDTQYF
>.|17|TRBD2|TRBV5-1|TRBJ2-1
TGCGCCAGCAGCCTGTTTTCTAGCGGGAATACCTACAATGAGCAGTTCTTC
CASSLFSSGNTYNEQFF
>.|14|TRBD1|TRBV7-9|TRBJ1-1
TGTGCCAGCAGCTTCAGAGGACAGGGAGCTGAAGCTTTCTTT
CASSFRGQGAEAFF
>.|11|.|TRBV10-3|TRBJ2-7
TGTGCCATCAGCCACTCCTACGAGCAGTACTTC
CAISHSYEQYF
>.|13|.|TRBV19|TRBJ1-5
TGTGCCGCGGGGGGCGGGGACAATCAGCCCCAGCATTTT
CAAGGGDNQPQHF
>.|14|TRBD1|TRBV25-1|TRBJ1-1
TGTGCCAGCAAAGGGACAGGCGGTTTCACTGAAGCTTTCTTT
CASKGTGGFTEAFF
>.|13|TRBD2|TRBV30|TRBJ2-5
TGTGCCTGGAGTGTACACGGGGGGGGGTTCCAGTACTTC
CAWSVHGGGFQYF
>.|14|.|TRBV10-3|TRBJ2-2
TGTGCCATCCTCAGACAGGCCGACACCGGGGAGCTGTTTTTT
CAILRQADTGELFF
>.|18|TRBD2|TRBV29-1|TRBJ2-2
TGCAGCGTTATCATCGTTTGGCAGGACGGGAGGCCCACCGGGGAGCTGTTTTTT
CSVIIVWQDGRPTGELFF
>.|14|.|TRBV2|TRBJ2-1
TGTGCCAGCCGGGACTTTCCTATCTACAATGAGCAGTTCTTC
CASRDFPIYNEQFF
>.|12|TRBD1|TRBV11-2|TRBJ1-2
TGTGCCAGCAGCAGGACAGGGGTAGGCTACACCTTC
CASSRTGVGYTF
>.|11|.|TRBV11-2|TRBJ2-1
TGTGCCAGCAGCTGGCTCGATGAGCAGTTCTTC
CASSWLDEQFF
>.|13|TRBD1|TRBV5-1|TRBJ2-1
TGCGCCAGCAGCCGTAACGGCGGACAGGGGGCGCTCTTC
CASSRNGGQGALF
>.|14|.|TRBV2|TRBJ1-4
TGTGCCAGCAGGATGGAGGGGACTAATGAAAAACTGTTTTTT
CASRMEGTNEKLFF
>.|14|.|TRBV19|TRBJ1-5
TGTGCCAGTACACTGGGGAGGATACGGCAGCCCCAGCATTTT
CASTLGRIRQPQHF
>.|13|.|TRBV6-4|TRBJ1-1
TGTGCCAGCTCTCAGGGTATCTCCACTGAAGCTTTCTTT
CASSQGISTEAFF
>.|17|TRBD2|TRBV13|TRBJ2-1
TGTGCCAGCAGCTCGGGACTAGCGGGAGGGCTAGGGAATGAGCAGTTCTTC
CASSSGLAGGLGNEQFF
>.|11|.|TRBV28|TRBJ1-2
TGTGCCAGCAGCTGGAGCTATGGCTACACCTTC
CASSWSYGYTF
>.|15|TRBD2|TRBV7-2|TRBJ2-3
TGTGCCAGCAGCTTAGCTAGCGGGAGGTGGGATACGCAGTATTTT
CASSLASGRWDTQYF
>.|13|.|TRBV28|TRBJ1-1
TGTGCCAGCAGTTTAATGGACAGCCCAGAAGCTTTCTTT
CASSLMDSPEAFF
>.|12|.|TRBV30|TRBJ2-1
TGTGCCTGGACCAGAACGGTACAGGAGCAGTTCTTC
CAWTRTVQEQFF
>.|14|.|TRBV27|TRBJ2-3
TGTGCCAGCAGTCTCGGACTTAGCACAGATACGCAGTATTTT
CASSLGLSTDTQYF
>once|15|TRBD2|TRBV11-2|TRBJ2-7
TGTGCCAGCAGCTTTACTAGCGGGATGGCCTACGAGCAGTACTTC
CASSFTSGMAYEQYF
>.|15|.|TRBV7-3|TRBJ1-2
TGTGCCAGCAGCTCCCCAGGTATTTTGGTCTATGGCTACACCTTC
CASSSPGILVYGYTF
>.|11|.|TRBV7-2|TRBJ1-2
TGTGCCAGCAGCCCTGGTCAGGGCTACACCTTC
CASSPGQGYTF
>.|12|TRBD1|TRBV27|TRBJ2-1
TGTGCCAGCAGTTCACCACAGGGGGCCAGGTTCTTC
CASSSPQGARFF
>once|14|TRBD2|TRBV5-4|TRBJ2-3
TGTGCCAGCAGCATAGCGGGGGCCTCGGATACGCAGTATTTT
CASSIAGASDTQYF
>.|15|.|TRBV6-1|TRBJ1-5
TGTGCCAGCAAGCCCTCAGGGGATAGCAATCAGCCCCAGCATTTT
CASKPSGDSNQPQHF
>.|13|.|TRBV18|TRBJ1-5
TGTGCCAGCTCACCCGCGGGGGGGCAGCCCCAGCATTTT
CASSPAGGQPQHF
>.|15|TRBD2|TRBV9|TRBJ2-7
TGTGCCAGCAGCGTAGGGCTAGCGGATACCTACGAGCAGTACTTC
CASSVGLADTYEQYF
>.|14|TRBD1|TRBV5-6|TRBJ1-5
TGTGCCAGCAGCTTTGGACAGGGTTATCAGCCCCAGCATTTT
CASSFGQGYQPQHF
>.|13|.|TRBV6-5|TRBJ2-5
TGTGCCAGCAGTTACTCGACTTTAGAGACCCAGTACTTC
CASSYSTLETQYF
>.|13|.|TRBV10-1|TRBJ1-2
TGCGCCAGCAGTGACAGTCAGAACTATGGCTACACCTTC
CASSDSQNYGYTF
>.|13|.|TRBV18|TRBJ2-7
TGTGCCAGCTCACCAGGGGCAGGTCAAGAGCAGTACTTC
CASSPGAGQEQYF
>.|15|TRBD1|TRBV29-1|TRBJ1-2
TGCAGCGTTGGGGTCTCAGGGGGCCGAGTTAATGGCTACACCTTC
CSVGVSGGRVNGYTF
>.|16|TRBD1|TRBV10-3|TRBJ2-5
TGTGCCATCAGTGACTCGATGGTCAGGGGGCAAGAGACCCAGTACTTC
CAISDSMVRGQETQYF
>.|15|TRBD2|TRBV30|TRBJ2-1
TGTGCCTGGAGTAAAGTAGCGGGGGTCTACAATGAGCAGTTCTTC
CAWSKVAGVYNEQFF
>.|16|TRBD2|TRBV9|TRBJ2-7
TGTGCCAGCAGCGTAGCAGCGGGAGAAGCCCTCTACGAGCAGTACTTC
CASSVAAGEALYEQYF
>.|14|TRBD2|TRBV6-5|TRBJ2-1
TGTGCCAGCAGACCGGGACTAGCGGGCAATGAGCAGTTCTTC
CASRPGLAGNEQFF
>.|13|.|TRBV27|TRBJ1-2
TGTGCCAGCAGTCGGACAGAAAACTATGGCTACACCTTC
CASSRTENYGYTF
>.|22|.|TRBV21-1|TRBJ2-3
TGTGCCAGCAGCGATGTATCTCGGACTAGCGGGAGGGTGGAGGGTAGCACAGATACGCAGTATTTT
CASSDVSRTSGRVEGSTDTQYF
>.|14|.|TRBV7-2|TRBJ1-2
TGTGCCAGCAGGTTCTCCCAGACTAACTATGGCTACACCTTC
CASRFSQTNYGYTF